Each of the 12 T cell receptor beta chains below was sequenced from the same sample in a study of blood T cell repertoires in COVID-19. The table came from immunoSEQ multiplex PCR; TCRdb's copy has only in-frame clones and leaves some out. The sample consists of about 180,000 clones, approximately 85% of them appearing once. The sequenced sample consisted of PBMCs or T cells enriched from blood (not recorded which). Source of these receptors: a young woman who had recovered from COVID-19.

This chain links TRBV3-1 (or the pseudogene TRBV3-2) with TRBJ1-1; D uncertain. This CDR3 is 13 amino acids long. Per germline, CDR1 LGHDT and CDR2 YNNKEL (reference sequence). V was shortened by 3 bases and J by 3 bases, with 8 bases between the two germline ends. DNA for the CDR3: TGTGCCAGCAGCCATCTCCAGGACACTGAAGCTTTCTTT. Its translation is CASSHLQDTEAFF.

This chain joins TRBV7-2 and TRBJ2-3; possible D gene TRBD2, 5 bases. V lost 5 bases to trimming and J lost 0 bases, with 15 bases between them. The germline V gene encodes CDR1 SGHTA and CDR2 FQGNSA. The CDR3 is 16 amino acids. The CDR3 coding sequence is TGTGCCAGCAGCGCCGGGTGGGAGTATAGCACAGATACGCAGTATTTT. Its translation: CASSAGWEYSTDTQYF.

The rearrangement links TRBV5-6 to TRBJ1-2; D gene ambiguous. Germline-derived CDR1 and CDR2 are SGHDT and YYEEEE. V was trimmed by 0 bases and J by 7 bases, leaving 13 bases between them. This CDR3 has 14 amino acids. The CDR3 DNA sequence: TGTGCCAGCAGCTTGGGAATGAGGGATCGTGGCTACACCTTC. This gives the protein CASSLGMRDRGYTF.

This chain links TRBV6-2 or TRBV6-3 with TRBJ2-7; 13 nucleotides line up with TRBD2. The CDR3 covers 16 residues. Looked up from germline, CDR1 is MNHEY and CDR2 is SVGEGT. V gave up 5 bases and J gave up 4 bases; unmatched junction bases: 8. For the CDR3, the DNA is TGTGCCAGCAGTGGACCGGGACTAGCGGGAAAATACGAGCAGTACTTC. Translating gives CASSGPGLAGKYEQYF.

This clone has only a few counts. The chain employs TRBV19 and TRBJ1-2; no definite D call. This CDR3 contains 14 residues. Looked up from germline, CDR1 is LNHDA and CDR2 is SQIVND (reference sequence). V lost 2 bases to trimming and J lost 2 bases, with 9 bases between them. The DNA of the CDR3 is TGTGCCAGTAGTATACCACCGCGGAACTATGGCTACACCTTC. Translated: CASSIPPRNYGYTF.

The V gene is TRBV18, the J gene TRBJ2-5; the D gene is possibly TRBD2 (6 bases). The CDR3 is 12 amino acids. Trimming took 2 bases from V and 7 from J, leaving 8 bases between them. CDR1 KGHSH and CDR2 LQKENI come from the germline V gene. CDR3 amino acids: CASSPAGGTQYF. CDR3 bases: TGTGCCAGCTCACCAGCCGGGGGGACCCAGTACTTC. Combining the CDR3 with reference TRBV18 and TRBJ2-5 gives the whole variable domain NAGVMQNPRHLVRRRGQEARLRCSPMKGHSHVYWYRQLPEEGLKFMVYLQKENIIDESGMPKERFSAEFPKEGPSILRIQQVVRGDSAAYFCASSPAGGTQYFGPGTRLLVL.

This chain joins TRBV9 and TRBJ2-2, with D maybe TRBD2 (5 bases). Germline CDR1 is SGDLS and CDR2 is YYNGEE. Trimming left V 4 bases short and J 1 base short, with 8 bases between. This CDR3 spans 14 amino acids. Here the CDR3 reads CASSSGLNTGELFF. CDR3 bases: TGTGCCAGCAGCTCAGGACTGAACACCGGGGAGCTGTTTTTT.

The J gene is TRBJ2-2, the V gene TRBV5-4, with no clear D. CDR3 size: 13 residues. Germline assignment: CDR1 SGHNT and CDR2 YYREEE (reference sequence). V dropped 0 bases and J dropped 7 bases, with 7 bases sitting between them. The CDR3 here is CASSLVVGGELFF. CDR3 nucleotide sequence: TGTGCCAGCAGCTTGGTAGTCGGCGGGGAGCTGTTTTTT.

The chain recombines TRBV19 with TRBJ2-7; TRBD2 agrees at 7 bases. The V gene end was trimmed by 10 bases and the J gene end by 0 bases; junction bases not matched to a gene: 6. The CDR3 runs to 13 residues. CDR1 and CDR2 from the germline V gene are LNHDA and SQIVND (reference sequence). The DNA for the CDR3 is TGTGCCACGTCCAGCGGGACCTCCTACGAGCAGTACTTC. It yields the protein CATSSGTSYEQYF.

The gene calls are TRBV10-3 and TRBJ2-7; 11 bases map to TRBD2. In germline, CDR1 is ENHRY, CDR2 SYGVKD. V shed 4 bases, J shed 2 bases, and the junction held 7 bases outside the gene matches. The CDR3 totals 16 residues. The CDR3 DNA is TGTGCCATCAGTGCCTCCGGGACTAGCGGAACCTACGAGCAGTACTTC. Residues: CAISASGTSGTYEQYF.

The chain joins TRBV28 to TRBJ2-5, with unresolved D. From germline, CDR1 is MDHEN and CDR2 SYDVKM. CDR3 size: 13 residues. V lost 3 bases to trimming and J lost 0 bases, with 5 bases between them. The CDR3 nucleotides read TGTGCCAGCAGTTTTATGTACCAAGAGACCCAGTACTTC. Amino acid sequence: CASSFMYQETQYF.

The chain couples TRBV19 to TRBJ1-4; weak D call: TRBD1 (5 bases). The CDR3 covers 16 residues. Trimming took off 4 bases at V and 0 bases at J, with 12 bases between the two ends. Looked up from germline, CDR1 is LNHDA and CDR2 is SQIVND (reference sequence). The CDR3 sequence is CASSNLLTATNEKLFF. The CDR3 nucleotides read TGTGCCAGTAGTAATCTTTTGACAGCAACTAATGAAAAACTGTTTTTT.